Listed below are T cell receptor beta chains from one sample, sequenced in a study of OX40 agonist ivuxolimab in advanced cancers. TCRdb's copy holds only in-frame clones and misses some; the assay was immunoSEQ multiplex PCR. The table records tens of thousands of clones, 80% to 95% of them present only once. The specimen was CD4+ or CD8+ T cells sorted from blood, collected in a trial of the OX40 agonist ivuxolimab. The source of these receptors is an adult with an advanced solid tumor such as melanoma, head and neck, liver or kidney cancer. The CDR3 runs from the conserved cysteine through the conserved F or W. A D gene is named only where the DNA matches it firmly. The size of a clone is reported for some rows only, either as once, few or many, or as a class for expanded clones.

clone_size d_call j_call v_call cdr3_length cdr3_aa cdr3_nt
- - TRBJ2-2 TRBV19 14 CASISRPNTGELFF TGTGCCAGTATCTCCAGACCGAACACCGGGGAGCTGTTTTTT
once TRBD1 TRBJ1-5 TRBV19 13 CASNTGEGQPQHF TGTGCCAGTAATACAGGGGAAGGGCAGCCCCAGCATTTT
- - TRBJ2-1 TRBV28 15 CASSWAAWGSNEQFF TGTGCCAGCAGTTGGGCTGCGTGGGGTTCGAATGAGCAGTTCTTC
- - TRBJ1-5 TRBV15 15 CATKGREWNNQPQHF TGTGCCACAAAGGGCCGGGAATGGAACAATCAGCCCCAGCATTTT
- TRBD2 TRBJ2-5 TRBV6-4 15 CASSELAGPGETQYF TGTGCCAGCAGTGAGCTAGCGGGACCGGGTGAGACCCAGTACTTC
- TRBD1 TRBJ2-7 TRBV28 14 CASSGGQALYEQYF TGTGCCAGCTCCGGGGGACAGGCGCTCTACGAGCAGTACTTC
- - TRBJ1-4 TRBV14 14 CASSPGIRGEKLFF TGTGCCAGCAGCCCTGGGATAAGAGGTGAAAAACTGTTTTTT
- - TRBJ2-2 TRBV7-6 15 CASSPNKAPEGELFF TGTGCCAGCAGCCCGAATAAAGCTCCCGAGGGGGAGCTGTTTTTT
- - TRBJ2-5 TRBV7-6 15 CASSLVSAEGETQYF TGTGCCAGCAGCTTAGTATCCGCAGAAGGAGAGACCCAGTACTTC
once - TRBJ2-2 TRBV10-3 15 CAISPGGPNTGELFF TGTGCCATCAGCCCCGGAGGGCCGAACACCGGGGAGCTGTTTTTT
- TRBD2 TRBJ2-3 TRBV5-4 15 CASSSGLAGKDTQYF TGTGCCAGCAGCTCGGGACTAGCGGGAAAAGATACGCAGTATTTT
once - TRBJ2-3 TRBV25-1 11 CASSDTDTQYF TGTGCCAGCAGTGACACAGATACGCAGTATTTT
- - TRBJ2-7 TRBV11-2 15 CASSLAPGPSYEQYF TGTGCCAGCAGCTTAGCTCCGGGCCCCTCCTACGAGCAGTACTTC